A selection of T cell receptor beta chains follows, all from one sample in a study of blood T cell repertoires in COVID-19. Method: immunoSEQ multiplex PCR; TCRdb's copy keeps in-frame clones and lacks some. The sample consists of about 360,000 clones, 80% to 90% of them appearing once. Sequencing was done on a sample of peripheral blood. These receptors were obtained from a woman aged 60 to 75 with COVID-19, enrolled during active disease. The CDR3 runs from the conserved cysteine through the conserved F or W. The D gene is left open where the match is weak. Size tells how often a clone was seen (once, few, many) or the class of an expanded clone, and some rows leave it out.

clone size	D gene	J gene	V gene	CDR3 DNA	CDR3 protein
-	TRBD1	TRBJ1-5	TRBV12-3/TRBV12-4	TGTGCCAGCAGTTGGACAGGGTATCAGCCCCAGCATTTT	CASSWTGYQPQHF
once	TRBD2	TRBJ2-2	TRBV9	TGTGCCAGCAGCATTCCAAGCGGGAGCGACACCGGGGAGCTGTTTTTT	CASSIPSGSDTGELFF
once	TRBD2	TRBJ2-3	TRBV7-9	TGTGCCAGCAGCATCGGACTAGCGGCTCCAGATACGCAGTATTTT	CASSIGLAAPDTQYF
once	-	TRBJ2-1	TRBV7-9	TGTGCCAGCAACTTTCAGGGGAGCTCCTACAATGAGCAGTTCTTC	CASNFQGSSYNEQFF
-	TRBD1	TRBJ1-1	TRBV2	TGTGCCAGCAGTGAAGGAGGCAGACAGGGTAGGAGAGGTTTCTTT	CASSEGGRQGRRGFF
-	TRBD1	TRBJ1-5	TRBV19	TGTGCCAGTAGTTGGCCCTCGTACCTTGGGCAGGGGGCAGGTCAGCCCCAGCATTTT	CASSWPSYLGQGAGQPQHF
-	TRBD1	TRBJ1-3	TRBV11-2	TGTGCCAGCAGCACAGGGGGCAGCTCTGGAAACACCATATATTTT	CASSTGGSSGNTIYF
-	-	TRBJ2-3	TRBV2	TGTGCCAGCCAGAGACTTACAAACACAGATACGCAGTATTTT	CASQRLTNTDTQYF
once	TRBD2	TRBJ2-3	TRBV29-1	TGCAGCGCGGAGGGAGGGGCCCTGGCCGATACGCAGTATTTT	CSAEGGALADTQYF
-	-	TRBJ1-1	TRBV11-2	TGTGCCAGCAGCTTAGGAGAATGGTACACTGAAGCTTTCTTT	CASSLGEWYTEAFF
-	-	TRBJ2-3	TRBV11-3	TGTGCCAGCAGCTTAGAACACGGGACAGATACGCAGTATTTT	CASSLEHGTDTQYF
-	-	TRBJ1-2	TRBV6-6	TGTGCCAGCAGGCTAGGACAGAGTAACTATGGCTACACCTTC	CASRLGQSNYGYTF
-	-	TRBJ1-2	TRBV30	TGTGCCTGGAGCATTGGGGGGATCTATGGCTACACCTTC	CAWSIGGIYGYTF
-	-	TRBJ1-1	TRBV21-1	TGTGCCAGCAGACCCCCCCCAGTGGGAGGGAACACTGAAGCTTTCTTT	CASRPPPVGGNTEAFF